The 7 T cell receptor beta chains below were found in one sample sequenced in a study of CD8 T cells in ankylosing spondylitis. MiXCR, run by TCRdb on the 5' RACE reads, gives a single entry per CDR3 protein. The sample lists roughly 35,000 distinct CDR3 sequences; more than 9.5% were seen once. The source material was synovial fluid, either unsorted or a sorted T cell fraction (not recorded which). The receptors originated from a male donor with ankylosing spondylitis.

CDR3 sequence reads: CASSQLAGGPYEQYF. In DNA form, the CDR3 reads TGTGCCAGCAGCCAATTAGCGGGAGGCCCCTACGAGCAGTACTTC. This chain connects TRBV3-1 to TRBJ2-7; 10 nucleotides agree with TRBD2. Trimming removed 2 bases from V and 2 bases from J; junction bases left unmatched: 3. The length of the CDR3 is 15 residues. Germline V gene data show CDR1 as LGHDT and CDR2 as YNNKEL (reference sequence).

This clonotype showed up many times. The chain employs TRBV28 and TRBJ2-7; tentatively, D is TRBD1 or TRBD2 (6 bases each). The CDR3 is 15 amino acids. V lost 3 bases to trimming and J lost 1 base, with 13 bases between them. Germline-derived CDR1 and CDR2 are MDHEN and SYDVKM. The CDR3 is CASSFRGAASYEQYF. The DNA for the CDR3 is TGTGCCAGCAGTTTTAGGGGGGCAGCGTCCTACGAGCAGTACTTC.

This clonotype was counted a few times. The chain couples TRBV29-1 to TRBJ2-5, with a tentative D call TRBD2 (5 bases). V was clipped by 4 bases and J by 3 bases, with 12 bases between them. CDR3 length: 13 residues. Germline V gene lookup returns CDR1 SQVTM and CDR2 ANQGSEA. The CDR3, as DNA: TGCAGCGTTGGGACTGACCCCAAAGAGACCCAGTACTTC. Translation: CSVGTDPKETQYF.

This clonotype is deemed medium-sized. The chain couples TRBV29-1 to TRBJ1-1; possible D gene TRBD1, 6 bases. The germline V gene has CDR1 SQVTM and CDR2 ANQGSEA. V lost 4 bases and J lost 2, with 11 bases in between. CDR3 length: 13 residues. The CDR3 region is CSVGRTDNTEAFF. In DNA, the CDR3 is TGCAGCGTTGGGCGGACAGATAACACTGAAGCTTTCTTT.

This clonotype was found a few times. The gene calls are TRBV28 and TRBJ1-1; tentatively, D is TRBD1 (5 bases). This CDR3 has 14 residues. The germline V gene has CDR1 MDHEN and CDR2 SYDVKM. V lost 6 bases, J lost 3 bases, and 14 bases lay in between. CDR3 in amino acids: CASRNPLGHTEAFF. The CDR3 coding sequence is TGTGCCAGCAGGAACCCTTTGGGGCACACTGAAGCTTTCTTT. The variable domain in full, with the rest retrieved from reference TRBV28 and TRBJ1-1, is DVKVTQSSRYLVKRTGEKVFLECVQDMDHENMFWYRQDPGLGLRLIYFSYDVKMKEKGDIPEGYSVSREKKERFSLILESASTNQTSMYLCASRNPLGHTEAFFGQGTRLTVV.

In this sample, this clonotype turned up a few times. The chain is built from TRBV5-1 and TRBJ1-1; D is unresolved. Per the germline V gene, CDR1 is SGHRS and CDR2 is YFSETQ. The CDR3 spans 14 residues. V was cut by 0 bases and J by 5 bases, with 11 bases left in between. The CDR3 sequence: CASSLVGVETEAFF. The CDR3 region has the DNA TGCGCCAGCAGCTTGGTTGGGGTGGAGACTGAAGCTTTCTTT. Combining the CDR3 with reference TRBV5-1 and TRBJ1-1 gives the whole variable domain KAGVTQTPRYLIKTRGQQVTLSCSPISGHRSVSWYQQTPGQGLQFLFEYFSETQRNKGNFPGRFSGRQFSNSRSEMNVSTLELGDSALYLCASSLVGVETEAFFGQGTRLTVV.

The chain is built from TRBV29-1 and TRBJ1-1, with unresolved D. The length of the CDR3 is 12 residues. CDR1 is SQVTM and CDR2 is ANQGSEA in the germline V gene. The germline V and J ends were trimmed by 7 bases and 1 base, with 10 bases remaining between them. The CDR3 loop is CSAHWTNTEAFF. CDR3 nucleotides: TGCAGCGCTCATTGGACGAACACTGAAGCTTTCTTT. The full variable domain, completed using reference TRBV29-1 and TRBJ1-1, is SAVISQKPSRDICQRGTSLTIQCQVDSQVTMMFWYRQQPGQSLTLIATANQGSEATYESGFVIDKFPISRPNLTFSTLTVSNMSPEDSSIYLCSAHWTNTEAFFGQGTRLTVV.